Sequencing of this T cell receptor (beta chain) was carried out in a study of blood T cell repertoires in COVID-19. Study details: Samples of COVID-19 (acute and convalescent) were obtained from the United States, Italy and Spain.

The authors' processing: Amplification with reference gene primers provided the estimates of nucleated cell counts. Here immunoSEQ multiplex PCR was the method, and the copy in TCRdb shows in-frame clones only, minus some. V, J and clone size are those of that table, while D and trimming were read from the DNA. The sample contains 300,000 to 400,000 clones, around 87% of which appear only once. Germline values: CDR1 MDHEN, CDR2 SYDVKM. V was clipped by 2 bases and J by 7 bases; unmatched bases: 5. CDR3 length: 14 amino acids. V gene TRBV28 combines with J gene TRBJ2-5, with 9 bases aligning to TRBD2. The source material was peripheral blood. The TCR was taken from a man aged 50 to 59 with active or convalescent COVID-19. For the CDR3, the DNA is TGTGCCAGCAGTTTAGCGGGAGGGCCAGGGACCCAGTACTTC. Translating gives CASSLAGGPGTQYF.